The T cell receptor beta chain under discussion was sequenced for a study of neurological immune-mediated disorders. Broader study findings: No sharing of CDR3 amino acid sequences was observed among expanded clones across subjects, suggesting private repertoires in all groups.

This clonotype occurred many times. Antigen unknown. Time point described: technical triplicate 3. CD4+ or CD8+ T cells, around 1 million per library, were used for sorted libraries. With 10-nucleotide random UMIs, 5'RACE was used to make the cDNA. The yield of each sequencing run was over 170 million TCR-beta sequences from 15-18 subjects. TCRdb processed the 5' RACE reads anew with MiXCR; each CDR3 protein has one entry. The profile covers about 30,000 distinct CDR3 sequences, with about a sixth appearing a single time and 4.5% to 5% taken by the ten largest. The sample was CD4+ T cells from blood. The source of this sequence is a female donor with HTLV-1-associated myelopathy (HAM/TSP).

The CDR3 loop is CSASGAPDTQYF. CDR3 coding DNA: TGCAGTGCTAGCGGAGCGCCAGATACGCAGTATTTT. The V and J genes are TRBV20-1 and TRBJ2-3; D remains ambiguous. The CDR3 runs 12 residues. Deletions cut 3 bases from V and 4 bases from J, with 8 bases between. Germline CDR1 reads DFQATT; CDR2 reads SNEGSKA (reference sequence).